This TCR beta chain was retrieved from a study of T cells in Graves' hyperthyroidism and ophthalmopathy. The V end was cut by 6 bases, the J end by 2 bases, with 13 bases between. The CDR3 has 13 residues. From germline, CDR1 is SQVTM and CDR2 ANQGSEA. The TCR beta CDR3 regions underwent amplification using RNA transcripts as the source. RT-PCR in the first round (using the HTBI primer set) targeted the TCR CDR3. TCRdb itself ran the multiplex PCR reads through MiXCR, one entry per CDR3 protein. This table has 490,000 or so distinct CDR3 sequences, 20% to 25% appearing once. The sequenced sample was blood. The origin of this receptor is an older woman with Graves' ophthalmopathy. The chain employs TRBV29-1 and TRBJ1-1; maybe TRBD1 (5 bases). The CDR3 sequence: CSVRDGKNTEAFF. Here the CDR3 DNA reads TGCAGCGTCAGGGACGGAAAAAACACTGAAGCTTTCTTT.